This T cell receptor (beta chain) was profiled in a study of T cells after yellow fever vaccination. A 5'RACE template-switching step, the method used to make TCR cDNA, added a universal primer site and UMIs. Each CDR3 protein gets one entry after TCRdb re-called the 5' RACE reads with MiXCR. This sample has around 340,000 distinct CDR3 sequences, with about 12% found just once. Germline lookup yields CDR1 SGHAT and CDR2 FQDESV (reference sequence). The CDR3 loop spans 16 amino acids. V lost 1 base to trimming and J lost 4 bases; unmatched junction nucleotides: 7. The sample in question was CD4+ T cells sorted from PBMCs, obtained 15 days after the yellow fever booster vaccination. This sequence originates from a young man who received the YFV17D yellow fever vaccine. The V gene is TRBV11-1, the J gene TRBJ2-1; 7 bases fit TRBD2. Written as DNA, the CDR3 is TGTGCCAGCAGCTTAGGGGAGCGGGAACCTTACAATGAGCAGTTCTTC. Its translation is CASSLGEREPYNEQFF.